The 13 T cell receptor beta chains in this list originate from one sample, sequenced in a study of blood T cell repertoires in COVID-19. Here immunoSEQ multiplex PCR was the method, and the copy in TCRdb shows in-frame clones only, minus some. Here the sample spans approximately 260,000 clones, approximately 88% being singletons. Material: PBMCs or T cells enriched from blood (not recorded which). The receptors here all came from a woman in her thirties or forties with acute COVID-19.

The chain carries TRBV29-1 and TRBJ2-2; 12 bases align to TRBD2. V dropped 6 bases and J dropped 1; count of bases not matched to a gene: 3. Germline CDR1 SQVTM, CDR2 ANQGSEA. The CDR3 totals 15 residues. The CDR3 loop is CSVEGLAGNTGELFF. CDR3 coding DNA: TGCAGCGTCGAGGGACTAGCGGGGAACACCGGGGAGCTGTTTTTT.

This clone was found once. The chain links TRBV19 to TRBJ1-1; a possible D gene is TRBD1 (6 bases). The CDR3 has 15 amino acids. CDR1 and CDR2 (germline): LNHDA, SQIVND (reference sequence). The V end was cut by 1 base, the J end by 9 bases, with 18 bases between. CDR3 bases: TGTGCCAGTAGTATAGGTCTGGCAGGGGTGGGCAAAGCTTTCTTT. Translated: CASSIGLAGVGKAFF.

The chain joins TRBV28 to TRBJ1-2, with TRBD1 matching 8 bases. The germline V gene encodes CDR1 MDHEN and CDR2 SYDVKM. V was pared by 4 bases and J by 4 bases, with 11 bases of the junction left unmatched. The CDR3 has 16 residues. DNA for the CDR3: TGTGCCAGCAGTTGGCGACCGGGACAGGAAGGCTATGGCTACACCTTC. This gives the protein CASSWRPGQEGYGYTF.

This chain's CDR3 is CASSLVDRSNEQFF. In nucleotides, the CDR3 is TGCGCCAGCAGCCTAGTGGACAGATCCAATGAGCAGTTCTTC. V gene TRBV5-1 combines with J gene TRBJ2-1, with a tentative D call TRBD1 (6 bases). This CDR3 spans 14 amino acids. Germline V gene data show CDR1 as SGHRS and CDR2 as YFSETQ. V was pared by 4 bases and J by 6 bases, with 14 bases between.

This clone turned up a few times. The chain joins TRBV10-1 to TRBJ1-4, with D possibly being TRBD1 (5 bases). Trimming took off 0 bases at V and 10 bases at J, with 9 bases between the two ends. The germline V gene encodes CDR1 WNHNN and CDR2 SYGVQD (reference sequence). The CDR3 contains 13 residues. CDR3 sequence reads: CASSESRGGKLFF. The CDR3 DNA sequence: TGCGCCAGCAGTGAGTCGCGGGGGGGAAAACTGTTTTTT.

DNA of the CDR3: TGTGCCAGCAGTCCCACAGGGAACTCTGGAAACACCATATATTTT. Its translation is CASSPTGNSGNTIYF. V usage is TRBV7-9 and J usage is TRBJ1-3; weak D call: TRBD1 (6 bases). V was cut by 6 bases and J by 0 bases, with 12 bases left in between. This CDR3 is 15 amino acids long. CDR1 is SEHNR and CDR2 is FQNEAQ in the germline V gene (reference sequence).

V usage is TRBV12-5 and J usage is TRBJ1-5, with 12 bases that match TRBD1. This CDR3 contains 21 residues. Germline V gene sequence: CDR1 LGHNT, CDR2 FRNRAP. The V segment lost 0 bases and the J segment 4 bases; nucleotides outside the gene matches: 16. CDR3 sequence: CASGLVIRWGQGAELNQPQHF. DNA of the CDR3: TGTGCTAGTGGTTTGGTAATCAGGTGGGGACAGGGGGCTGAGTTAAATCAGCCCCAGCATTTT.

This clone was counted at least ten times. This rearrangement joins TRBV5-1 to TRBJ2-1; TRBD2 matches at 9 bases. CDR1 is SGHRS, CDR2 YFSETQ, per germline. The CDR3 runs 17 residues. The junction had 14 bases not matched to a gene; V was cut back by 5 bases and J by 5 bases. The CDR3 is CASRFLGSGSRHNEQFF. The DNA of the CDR3 is TGCGCCAGCAGATTTTTGGGTAGCGGGAGTCGGCACAATGAGCAGTTCTTC.

The chain couples TRBV9 to TRBJ1-1; tentative D call: TRBD1 (6 bases). With 3 bases removed from V and 3 bases from J, the gap between germline ends came to 15 bases. There are 15 residues in the CDR3. In germline, CDR1 is SGDLS, CDR2 YYNGEE. The CDR3 DNA reads TGTGCCAGCAGCGAAACAGGGTTGGGTTACACTGAAGCTTTCTTT. The encoded protein is CASSETGLGYTEAFF.

The sample holds a few counts of this clone. This chain links TRBV3-1 (or the pseudogene TRBV3-2) with TRBJ2-7; no firm D call. CDR1 LGHDT and CDR2 YNNKEL come from the germline V gene (reference sequence). With 0 bases removed from V and 7 bases from J, the gap between germline ends came to 13 bases. The CDR3 spans 14 residues. The DNA of the CDR3 is TGTGCCAGCAGCCAAGATGCGGCCAACTCGGAGCAGTACTTC. Protein: CASSQDAANSEQYF.

This rearrangement joins TRBV6-5 to TRBJ1-2; 8 nucleotides line up with TRBD1. CDR3 length: 14 residues. Germline loops: CDR1 MNHEY, CDR2 SVGAGI. Trimming cost V 5 bases and J 5 bases; bases outside gene matches: 7. CDR3 region: CASSTQGAGYGYTF. In DNA, the CDR3 is TGTGCCAGCAGTACTCAGGGGGCGGGGTATGGCTACACCTTC.

The rearrangement links TRBV6-5 to TRBJ2-1; D not resolved. Trimming stripped 1 base from V and 14 bases from J, with 15 bases between. The CDR3 spans 13 residues. Looked up from germline, CDR1 is MNHEY and CDR2 is SVGAGI. CDR3 DNA sequence: TGTGCCAGCAGTTACTTCCCCGAAGCCAAAGAGTTCTTC. Translating it yields CASSYFPEAKEFF.

The V and J genes are TRBV12-3 or TRBV12-4 and TRBJ2-7; 7 bases are shared with TRBD1. Trimming cost V 6 bases and J 2 bases; bases outside gene matches: 1. This CDR3 comprises 12 residues. The chain's CDR3 is CASSDRAYEQYF. The CDR3 DNA reads as TGTGCCAGCAGCGACAGGGCCTACGAGCAGTACTTC.